The source of this TCR beta chain is a study of CD8 T cells in ankylosing spondylitis. Points from the study as a whole: Some of the motif variants had earlier been found in reactive arthritis patients' fluid and blood. Clones linked with disease were CD8+ and fairly uncommon in the peripheral blood. A TCR beta motif of roughly 8 highly homologous variants seemed to mark ankylosing spondylitis blood. Reportedly, significant enrichment of disease-linked clones occurred in matched ankylosing spondylitis synovial fluid.

This clonotype was counted at least ten times. What it binds is not known. TCRdb analysed the 5' RACE reads with MiXCR anew, one entry per CDR3 protein. This sample carries around 160,000 distinct CDR3 sequences, approximately 10% of them seen once, and the ten largest clones take almost 30%. The CDR3 consists of 17 residues. Per germline, CDR1 SGHDT and CDR2 YYEEEE. V trimming: 3 bases; J trimming: 3 bases; junction bases outside the gene matches: 14. The clonotype originates from a male donor with ankylosing spondylitis or in good health (not recorded which). The sample consisted of blood, either unsorted or a sorted T cell fraction (not recorded which). This chain links TRBV5-6 with TRBJ2-5, with 7 bases matching TRBD2. This CDR3 is CASSSLGKRGSEETQYF. The CDR3 DNA is TGTGCCAGCAGCTCCCTGGGTAAGCGGGGAAGTGAAGAGACCCAGTACTTC.